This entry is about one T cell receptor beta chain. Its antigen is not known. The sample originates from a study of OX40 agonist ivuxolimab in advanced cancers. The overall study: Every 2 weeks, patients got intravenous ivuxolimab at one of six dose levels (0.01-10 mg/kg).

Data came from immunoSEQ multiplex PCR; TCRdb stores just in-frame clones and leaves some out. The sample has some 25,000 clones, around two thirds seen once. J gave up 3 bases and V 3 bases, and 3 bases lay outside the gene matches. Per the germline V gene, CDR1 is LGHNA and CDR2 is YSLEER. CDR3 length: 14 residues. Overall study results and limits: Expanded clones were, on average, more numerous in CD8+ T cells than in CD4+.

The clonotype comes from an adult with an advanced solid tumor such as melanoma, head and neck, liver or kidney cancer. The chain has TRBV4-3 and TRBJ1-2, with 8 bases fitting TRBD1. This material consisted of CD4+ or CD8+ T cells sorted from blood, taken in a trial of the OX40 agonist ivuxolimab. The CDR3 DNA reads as TGCGCCAGCAGCCAGTACAGGGGGGACTATGGCTACACCTTC. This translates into CASSQYRGDYGYTF.